What follows are 20 T cell receptor beta chains derived from one specimen sequenced in a study of cytomegalovirus exposure and HLA in healthy donors. In the PCR, 60 Vbeta and 13 Jbeta primers were used. Sequencing used immunoSEQ multiplex PCR; TCRdb keeps in-frame clones, though not all of them. The sample yields 150,000 to 200,000 clones, approximately 78% seen once. Material: PBMCs. The receptor set was obtained from a girl aged 2-10 years in good health and CMV-seropositive.

This clone has more than one count but fewer than ten. The chain combines TRBV30 with TRBJ1-2; the D is unclear. Germline CDR1 and CDR2: GTSNPN and SVGIG (reference sequence). Trimming took 0 bases from V and 8 from J, leaving 10 bases between them. There are 12 residues in the CDR3. Here the CDR3 reads CAWSVGREGYTF. Here the CDR3 DNA reads TGTGCCTGGAGTGTAGGCCGGGAAGGCTACACCTTC.

This clone was observed a handful of times. This chain links TRBV28 with TRBJ2-6; D call uncertain. V lost 9 bases, J lost 2 bases, and 14 bases lay in between. The V gene's germline CDR1 is MDHEN and CDR2 SYDVKM. The CDR3 is made up of 15 amino acids. CDR3 sequence reads: CASTHRFTGANVLTF. The CDR3 DNA sequence: TGTGCCAGTACGCACCGGTTCACTGGGGCCAACGTCCTGACTTTC.

This clone was counted between two and nine times. This sequence joins TRBV19 and TRBJ1-5, with 7 bases matching TRBD1. Trimming cost V 4 bases and J 4 bases; bases outside gene matches: 10. CDR3 size: 16 residues. The germline gives CDR1 LNHDA, CDR2 SQIVND (reference sequence). The CDR3 DNA reads as TGTGCCAGTAGTACCGCCGGGACAGCGAAAAATCAGCCCCAGCATTTT. Its translation: CASSTAGTAKNQPQHF.

V and J are TRBV10-2 and TRBJ1-3; D might be TRBD1 (6 bases). CDR3 length: 13 residues. The germline gives CDR1 WSHSY, CDR2 SAAADI. V dropped 4 bases and J dropped 4 bases, with 8 bases sitting between them. Written as DNA, the CDR3 is TGCGCCAGCAGTGGGGGACACGGAAACACCATATATTTT. Translated, it gives CASSGGHGNTIYF.

This clone was counted a few times. The V gene is TRBV13, the J gene TRBJ1-4, with TRBD1 matching over 8 bases. CDR3 size: 16 residues. V trimming: 0 bases; J trimming: 7 bases; junction bases outside the gene matches: 7. Germline CDR1 PRHDT, CDR2 FYEKMQ (reference sequence). Written as DNA, the CDR3 is TGTGCCAGCAGCTTAGGATCGGACAGGGCAGTTGAAAAACTGTTTTTT. This codes for CASSLGSDRAVEKLFF.

V gene TRBV5-1 combines with J gene TRBJ2-1; D call uncertain. Germline CDR1 is SGHRS and CDR2 is YFSETQ. The V gene lost 0 bases and the J gene lost 5 bases, with 6 bases spanning the gap. This CDR3 comprises 13 residues. In nucleotides, the CDR3 is TGCGCCAGCAGCTTGGGTTGGCACAATGAGCAGTTCTTC. Amino acid sequence: CASSLGWHNEQFF.

This chain links TRBV7-3 with TRBJ1-1, with D perhaps matching TRBD1 (5 bases). Germline assignment: CDR1 SGHTA and CDR2 FQGTGA. The CDR3 contains 14 residues. The V end was cut by 5 bases, the J end by 4 bases, with 14 bases between. The CDR3 loop reads CASSPGVWATEAFF. The CDR3 DNA sequence: TGTGCCAGCAGCCCGGGGGTCTGGGCCACTGAAGCTTTCTTT.

The genes are TRBV6-1 and TRBJ2-7; 8 bases are a match to TRBD2. CDR1 is MNHNS and CDR2 is SASEGT in the germline V gene. Trimming took 3 bases from V and 4 from J; bases not matched to a gene: 8. The length of the CDR3 is 15 residues. The CDR3 reads CASSDIAGQGYEQYF. The CDR3 DNA reads TGTGCCAGCAGTGATATAGCGGGGCAGGGGTACGAGCAGTACTTC.

This chain uses TRBV5-4 with TRBJ2-1; TRBD2 agrees at 15 bases. The CDR3 runs 19 residues. Germline assignment: CDR1 SGHNT and CDR2 YYREEE (reference sequence). The trim removed 3 bases at V and 4 bases at J, leaving 11 bases unmatched. The CDR3 nucleotides are TGTGCCAGCAGCTCTCCCGGACTAGCGGGAGGGCCTGGGTACAATGAGCAGTTCTTC. Its protein is CASSSPGLAGGPGYNEQFF.

The chain uses TRBV5-8 and TRBJ1-5, with D perhaps TRBD1 (6 bases). The length of the CDR3 is 15 residues. From germline, CDR1 is SGHTS and CDR2 YDEGEE. The V and J ends lost 2 bases and 11 bases respectively, with 20 bases between them. As DNA, the CDR3 is TGTGCCAGCAGCTTTAATATAGGGAGACAGGTCGCCCAGCATTTT. This codes for CASSFNIGRQVAQHF.

The chain has TRBV5-6 and TRBJ1-1, with D maybe TRBD1 (5 bases). V was pared by 6 bases and J by 7 bases, with 22 bases between. Germline V gives CDR1 SGHDT, CDR2 YYEEEE. The CDR3 loop spans 15 amino acids. The CDR3 is CASTTRRGFVGEAFF. CDR3 nucleotide sequence: TGTGCCAGCACCACACGTAGGGGTTTTGTGGGTGAAGCTTTCTTT.

The gene calls are TRBV5-4 and TRBJ2-2; possibly TRBD2 for D (6 bases). V was pared by 4 bases and J by 3 bases, with 10 bases between. The CDR3 totals 14 residues. Looked up from germline, CDR1 is SGHNT and CDR2 is YYREEE (reference sequence). The CDR3 bases are TGTGCCAGCAGCACGGGACTCGACACCGGGGAGCTGTTTTTT. Protein: CASSTGLDTGELFF.

This clone was counted a single time. This sequence joins TRBV11-1 and TRBJ2-1; TRBD2 matches 11 bases. The CDR3 loop spans 15 amino acids. Trimming at V came to 3 bases and at J to 10 bases, leaving 8 bases not matched to a gene. Germline V gene data show CDR1 as SGHAT and CDR2 as FQDESV (reference sequence). The CDR3 spells CASSFGTSGLPEQFF. The CDR3 bases are TGTGCCAGCAGCTTCGGGACTAGCGGATTACCGGAGCAGTTCTTC. Full variable domain (outside the CDR3, taken from reference TRBV11-1 and TRBJ2-1): EAEVAQSPRYKITEKSQAVAFWCDPISGHATLYWYRQILGQGPELLVQFQDESVVDDSQLPKDRFSAERLKGVDSTLKIQPAELGDSAMYLCASSFGTSGLPEQFFGPGTRLTVL.

The chain recombines TRBV4-1 with TRBJ2-7, with D possibly being TRBD1 (5 bases). The germline CDR1 and CDR2 sequences are MGHRA and YSYEKL. V lost 1 base and J 5 bases, leaving 18 bases between the germline ends. The CDR3 consists of 16 residues. CDR3 loop: CASSQVIGAGFHEQYF. CDR3 nucleotide sequence: TGCGCCAGCAGCCAAGTAATAGGGGCCGGGTTCCACGAGCAGTACTTC.

CDR3 protein: CASSLEQLRTEAFF. The CDR3 nucleotides read TGTGCCAGCAGTTTAGAACAGCTTCGCACTGAAGCTTTCTTT. The rearrangement joins TRBV28 to TRBJ1-1; D gene unclear. The length of the CDR3 is 14 residues. The germline V gene has CDR1 MDHEN and CDR2 SYDVKM. Trimming cost V 2 bases and J 4 bases, with 11 bases left between them.

This clone has only a few counts. The CDR3 DNA is TGTGCCAGCAGGGGACAGAAAGCAACTAATGAAAAACTGTTTTTT. It specifies CASRGQKATNEKLFF. V is TRBV2 and J is TRBJ1-4, with 7 bases that match TRBD1. The CDR3 has 15 residues. The J segment lost 0 bases and the V segment lost 6 bases, leaving 4 bases of the junction unmatched. Germline lookup yields CDR1 SNHLY and CDR2 FYNNEI.

The V call is TRBV7-8, the J call TRBJ2-4, with a tentative D call TRBD2 (7 bases). The germline V and J ends were trimmed by 5 bases and 2 bases, with 22 bases remaining between them. Per the germline V gene, CDR1 is SGHVS and CDR2 is FQNEAQ. This CDR3 region has 18 residues. Here the CDR3 reads CASSHLLGEGEPKNIQYF. The CDR3 DNA is TGTGCCAGCAGCCACCTGCTGGGGGAGGGGGAACCCAAAAACATTCAGTACTTC.

V usage is TRBV30 and J usage is TRBJ2-5; D possibly corresponds to TRBD2 (6 bases). Germline V lookup: CDR1 GTSNPN, CDR2 SVGIG (reference sequence). CDR3 size: 14 residues. V was clipped by 0 bases and J by 5 bases, with 13 bases between them. CDR3 protein: CAWSVLETRETQYF. The DNA for the CDR3 is TGTGCCTGGAGTGTACTAGAGACTAGGGAGACCCAGTACTTC.

This clone was observed once. The chain links TRBV7-2 to TRBJ2-7; no clear D. Trimming cost V 2 bases and J 3 bases, with 20 bases left between them. This CDR3 has 17 amino acids. Germline-derived CDR1 and CDR2 are SGHTA and FQGNSA. The CDR3 bases are TGTGCCAGCAGCTTAAGACTCGCCTATCCCCTAATCTACGAGCAGTACTTC. Amino acids: CASSLRLAYPLIYEQYF.

The chain employs TRBV28 and TRBJ1-1; no definite D call. Germline CDR1 and CDR2: MDHEN and SYDVKM. This CDR3 contains 13 residues. V was cut by 6 bases and J by 1 base, with 9 bases left in between. CDR3 coding DNA: TGTGCCAGCAGCGTTAGACAGAACACTGAAGCTTTCTTT. It yields the protein CASSVRQNTEAFF.